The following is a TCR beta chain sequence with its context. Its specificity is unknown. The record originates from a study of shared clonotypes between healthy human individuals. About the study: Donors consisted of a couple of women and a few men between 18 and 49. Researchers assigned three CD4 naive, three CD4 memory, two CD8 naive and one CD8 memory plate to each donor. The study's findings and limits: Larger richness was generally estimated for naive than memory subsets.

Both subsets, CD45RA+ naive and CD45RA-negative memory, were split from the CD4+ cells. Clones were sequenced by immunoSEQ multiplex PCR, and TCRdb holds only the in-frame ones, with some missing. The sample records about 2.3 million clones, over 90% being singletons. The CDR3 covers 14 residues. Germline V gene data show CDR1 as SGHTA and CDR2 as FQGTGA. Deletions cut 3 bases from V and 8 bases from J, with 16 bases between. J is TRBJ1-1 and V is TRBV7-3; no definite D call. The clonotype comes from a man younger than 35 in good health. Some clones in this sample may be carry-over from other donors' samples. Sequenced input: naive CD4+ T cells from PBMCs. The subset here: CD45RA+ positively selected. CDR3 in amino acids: CASSFRFSTEEAFF. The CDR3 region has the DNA TGTGCCAGCAGCTTCAGGTTTAGTACAGAGGAAGCTTTCTTT.